What follows is one TCR beta chain and its context. Mismatch with germline at one junction end may stem from a read error. CDR3 length equals 16 residues. Germline-derived CDR1 and CDR2 are SSHAT and FNYEAQ (reference sequence). The entry originates in a study of T cell changes during pregnancy in multiple sclerosis. Sequencing used immunoSEQ multiplex PCR; TCRdb keeps in-frame clones, though not all of them. This repertoire shows roughly 84,000 clones, around 95% found once; its top ten account for around 1.4%. V and J are TRBV7-7 and TRBJ2-2; D is possibly TRBD1 (6 bases). The material was peripheral blood, obtained in the third trimester of pregnancy. This sequence originates from a female donor in good health, enrolled as a control in a pregnancy study. CDR3: CASSLTGPANTGELFF. In DNA, the CDR3 is TGTGCTAGCAGCTTAACAGGGCCCGCGAACACCGGGGAGCTGTTTTTT.